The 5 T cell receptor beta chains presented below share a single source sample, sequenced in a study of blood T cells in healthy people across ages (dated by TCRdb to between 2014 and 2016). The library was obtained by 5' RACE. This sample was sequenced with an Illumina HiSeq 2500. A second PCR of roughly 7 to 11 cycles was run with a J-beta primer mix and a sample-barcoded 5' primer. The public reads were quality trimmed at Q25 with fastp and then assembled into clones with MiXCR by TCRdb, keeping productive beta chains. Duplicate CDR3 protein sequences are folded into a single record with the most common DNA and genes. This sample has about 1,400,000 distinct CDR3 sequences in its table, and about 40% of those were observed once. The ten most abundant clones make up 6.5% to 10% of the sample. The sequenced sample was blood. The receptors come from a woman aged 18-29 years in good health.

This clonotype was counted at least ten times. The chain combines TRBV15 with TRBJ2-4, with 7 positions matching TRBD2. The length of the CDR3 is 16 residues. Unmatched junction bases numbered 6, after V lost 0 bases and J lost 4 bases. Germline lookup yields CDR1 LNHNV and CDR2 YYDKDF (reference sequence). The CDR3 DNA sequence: TGTGCCACCAGCAGAGATTGGGGAGGGTCAAAAAACATTCAGTACTTC. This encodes CATSRDWGGSKNIQYF.

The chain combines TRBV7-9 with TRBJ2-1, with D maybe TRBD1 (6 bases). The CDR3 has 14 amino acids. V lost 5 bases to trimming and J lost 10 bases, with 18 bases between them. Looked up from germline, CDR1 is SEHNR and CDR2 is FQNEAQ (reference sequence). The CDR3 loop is CASSLLGPGEEQFF. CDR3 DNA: TGTGCCAGCAGCCTCTTGGGGCCAGGGGAGGAGCAGTTCTTC.

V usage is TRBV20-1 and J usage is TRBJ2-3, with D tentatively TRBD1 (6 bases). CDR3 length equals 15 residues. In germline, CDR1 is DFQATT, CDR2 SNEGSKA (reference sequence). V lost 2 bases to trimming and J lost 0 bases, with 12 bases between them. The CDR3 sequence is CSARNLGQSTDTQYF. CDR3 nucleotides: TGCAGTGCTAGAAATCTCGGACAGAGCACAGATACGCAGTATTTT.

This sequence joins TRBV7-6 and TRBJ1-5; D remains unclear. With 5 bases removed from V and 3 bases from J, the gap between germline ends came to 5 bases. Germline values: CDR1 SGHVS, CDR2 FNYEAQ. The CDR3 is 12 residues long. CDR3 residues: CASSAYNQPQHF. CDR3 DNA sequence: TGTGCCAGCAGCGCTTACAATCAGCCCCAGCATTTT.

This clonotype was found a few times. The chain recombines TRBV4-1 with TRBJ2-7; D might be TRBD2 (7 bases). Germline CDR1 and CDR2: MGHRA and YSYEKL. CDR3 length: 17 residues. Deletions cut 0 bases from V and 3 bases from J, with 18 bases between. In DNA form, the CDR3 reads TGCGCCAGCAGCCAAGAAGAAGGGGGGGGTTCCCTCTACGAGCAGTACTTC. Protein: CASSQEEGGGSLYEQYF.